These 25 T cell receptor beta chains share one sample of origin, sequenced in a study of Ad26.COV2.S vaccination and SARS-CoV-2 variants (dated by TCRdb to the early 2020s). The method was the immunoSEQ multiplex PCR assay. TCRdb holds this immuneACCESS table with in-frame rearrangements only. Some clones are missing; in checked studies, unresolved V genes explain under half, and the rest has no known cause. The sample table lists a few hundred thousand clones, around 89% of them with a count of one. The ten largest make up 1.5% to 2% of the sample. The treatment or condition label, read with the paper, signifies: approximately 18 received Ad26.COV2.S at low or high dose, single or two shots; 5 received placebo; per-sample allocation not given. Repertoires of vaccine and placebo recipients were sequenced from samples collected on day 63 after the first injection. The material sequenced was peripheral blood, taken in a trial of Ad26.COV2.S vaccine versus placebo. The receptors here all came from a person aged 18 to 65 who received the Ad26.COV2.S COVID-19 vaccine or a placebo.

This clone was counted once. The chain uses TRBV27 and TRBJ2-2; no firm D call. The V end lost 5 bases, the J end lost 6 bases, and 13 bases lay between the germline ends. CDR1 is MNHEY and CDR2 is SMNVEV in the germline V gene (reference sequence). This CDR3 region has 14 residues. The CDR3 DNA reads TGTGCCAGCAGTCCCTGGACGGCAGCCGGGGAGCTGTTTTTT. This codes for CASSPWTAAGELFF.

The chain joins TRBV3-1 (or the pseudogene TRBV3-2) to TRBJ2-7, with 7 bases identical to TRBD2. CDR1 and CDR2 from the germline V gene are LGHDT and YNNKEL (reference sequence). V trimming: 3 bases; J trimming: 2 bases; junction bases outside the gene matches: 13. The CDR3 has 17 amino acids. In DNA form, the CDR3 reads TGTGCCAGCAGCCAGGTGGTCCGGGGCGGGAGTCCCTACGAGCAGTACTTC. Protein product: CASSQVVRGGSPYEQYF.

The table lists this clone with a few counts. This chain joins TRBV10-2 and TRBJ2-7; TRBD2 agrees at 14 bases. CDR1 is WSHSY and CDR2 is SAAADI in the germline V gene. The CDR3 spans 16 residues. With 6 bases clipped from V and 5 bases from J, the junction kept 9 bases outside the gene matches. CDR3 amino acids: CASREGLAGVKDEQYF. DNA of the CDR3: TGCGCCAGCAGGGAGGGACTAGCGGGAGTTAAGGACGAGCAGTACTTC.

V is TRBV9 and J is TRBJ2-2; TRBD2 matches 11 bases. The CDR3 covers 15 residues. The trim removed 0 bases at V and 6 bases at J, leaving 1 base unmatched. Germline CDR1 and CDR2: SGDLS and YYNGEE. CDR3 sequence reads: CASSVVAGGPGELFF. The CDR3 bases are TGTGCCAGCAGCGTAGTAGCGGGAGGGCCCGGGGAGCTGTTTTTT. Complete variable domain (other parts from reference TRBV9 and TRBJ2-2): DSGVTQTPKHLITATGQRVTLRCSPRSGDLSVYWYQQSLDQGLQFLIQYYNGEERAKGNILERFSAQQFPDLHSELNLSSLELGDSALYFCASSVVAGGPGELFFGEGSRLTVL.

The chain carries TRBV10-3 and TRBJ2-1; D remains ambiguous. Deletions cut 0 bases from V and 10 bases from J, with 10 bases between. The V gene's germline CDR1 is ENHRY and CDR2 SYGVKD. This CDR3 has 13 amino acids. The CDR3 reads CAISESESSEQFF. As DNA, the CDR3 is TGTGCCATCAGTGAGTCGGAGTCATCCGAGCAGTTCTTC.

The J gene is TRBJ2-1, the V gene TRBV9, with 7 bases matching TRBD1. The CDR3 is 16 residues long. The V segment lost 2 bases and the J segment 4 bases; nucleotides outside the gene matches: 9. The germline gives CDR1 SGDLS, CDR2 YYNGEE. The CDR3 sequence is CASSVNSGTEYNEQFF. CDR3 DNA sequence: TGTGCCAGCAGCGTCAACTCCGGGACAGAATACAATGAGCAGTTCTTC. The variable domain in full, completed from reference TRBV9 and TRBJ2-1, reads DSGVTQTPKHLITATGQRVTLRCSPRSGDLSVYWYQQSLDQGLQFLIQYYNGEERAKGNILERFSAQQFPDLHSELNLSSLELGDSALYFCASSVNSGTEYNEQFFGPGTRLTVL.

V is TRBV27 and J is TRBJ1-1, with D tentatively TRBD1 (6 bases). The V end lost 6 bases, the J end lost 6 bases, and 20 bases lay between the germline ends. Per germline, CDR1 MNHEY and CDR2 SMNVEV (reference sequence). The CDR3 length is 15 residues. The CDR3 nucleotides read TGTGCCAGCAGGACAGGCCTTATCGGAGACGCTGAAGCTTTCTTT. The encoded protein is CASRTGLIGDAEAFF.

This chain connects TRBV28 to TRBJ1-3, with 7 bases matching TRBD1. V gave up 6 bases and J gave up 5 bases; unmatched junction bases: 10. The germline V gene has CDR1 MDHEN and CDR2 SYDVKM. There are 15 residues in the CDR3. CDR3 sequence (DNA): TGTGCCAGCAGGCAAGGACAGGCCTCGAGAAACACCATATATTTT. As protein: CASRQGQASRNTIYF.

The chain links TRBV7-9 to TRBJ2-2, with 7 nucleotides matching TRBD1. V gave up 1 base and J gave up 7 bases; unmatched junction bases: 12. The CDR3 consists of 17 residues. The germline gives CDR1 SEHNR, CDR2 FQNEAQ (reference sequence). The CDR3 here is CASSLELSRRTGGELFF. The CDR3 DNA sequence: TGTGCCAGCAGCTTAGAGCTATCCCGGCGGACAGGCGGGGAGCTGTTTTTT.

The V and J genes are TRBV3-1 (or the pseudogene TRBV3-2) and TRBJ1-1; TRBD1 matches at 7 bases. The trim removed 2 bases at V and 5 bases at J, leaving 5 bases unmatched. CDR3 length equals 14 residues. Germline CDR1 is LGHDT and CDR2 is YNNKEL (reference sequence). Here the CDR3 DNA reads TGTGCCAGCAGCCAAAGGGGGCGCGAAACTGAAGCTTTCTTT. Residues: CASSQRGRETEAFF.

The chain links TRBV28 to TRBJ1-4; TRBD1 aligns across 7 bases. V lost 1 base and J lost 6; bases outside the gene matches: 2. CDR3 length: 14 residues. Germline CDR1 reads MDHEN; CDR2 reads SYDVKM. The CDR3 spells CASSLSGTDEKLFF. The CDR3 bases are TGTGCCAGCAGTTTATCCGGGACAGATGAAAAACTGTTTTTT.

The chain uses TRBV25-1 and TRBJ2-7; 9 bases line up with TRBD1. The CDR3 totals 14 residues. Germline values: CDR1 MGHDK, CDR2 SYGVNS. Trimming cost V 6 bases and J 2 bases; bases outside gene matches: 5. CDR3 protein: CASSGTGSTYEQYF. CDR3 sequence (DNA): TGTGCCAGCAGCGGGACAGGGTCTACCTACGAGCAGTACTTC.

The chain links TRBV9 to TRBJ1-3; TRBD1 agrees at 9 bases. The CDR3 is 17 amino acids. CDR1 is SGDLS, CDR2 YYNGEE, per germline. V gave up 0 bases and J gave up 4 bases; unmatched junction bases: 8. The CDR3 loop reads CASSVGGRTGVGNTIYF. DNA of the CDR3: TGTGCCAGCAGCGTAGGAGGAAGGACAGGGGTAGGAAACACCATATATTTT.

This clone has more than one count but fewer than ten. The CDR3, as DNA: TGTGCCATCAGTGATTTTAGCGGCGGCACCGGGGAGCTGTTTTTT. Protein sequence: CAISDFSGGTGELFF. The chain is built from TRBV10-3 and TRBJ2-2, with a possible D match to TRBD2 (6 bases). V shed 3 bases and J shed 4 bases, with 12 bases lying between them. This CDR3 spans 15 amino acids. Germline assignment: CDR1 ENHRY and CDR2 SYGVKD.

The chain recombines TRBV15 with TRBJ2-7; D might be TRBD1 (5 bases). V shed 5 bases and J shed 3 bases, with 11 bases lying between them. CDR1 LNHNV and CDR2 YYDKDF come from the germline V gene (reference sequence). CDR3 length equals 13 residues. CDR3: CATSQGRGYEQYF. The CDR3 nucleotides read TGTGCCACCAGCCAGGGTCGAGGCTACGAGCAGTACTTC.

The genes are TRBV19 and TRBJ1-1; 8 bases match TRBD1. The germline CDR1 and CDR2 sequences are LNHDA and SQIVND (reference sequence). This CDR3 has 15 amino acids. V lost 5 bases to trimming and J lost 6 bases; unmatched junction nucleotides: 11. The CDR3, as DNA: TGTGCCAGTAGTGCCAACCGGGACAGGCGACCTGAAGCTTTCTTT. This translates into CASSANRDRRPEAFF.

This chain joins TRBV7-3 and TRBJ2-7; 8 bases are a match to TRBD2. The CDR3 contains 14 residues. With 8 bases clipped from V and 7 bases from J, the junction kept 13 bases outside the gene matches. Germline CDR1 is SGHTA and CDR2 is FQGTGA. CDR3 amino acids: CASSQSGSQEEQYF. The CDR3 bases are TGTGCCAGCTCTCAGAGCGGGAGCCAAGAAGAGCAGTACTTC.

V and J are TRBV19 and TRBJ2-1, with TRBD2 identical over 7 bases. CDR3 length equals 14 residues. Germline CDR1 LNHDA, CDR2 SQIVND (reference sequence). With V trimmed by 1 base and J by 5 bases, 2 bases remained unmatched. The CDR3 is CASSIAGGNNEQFF. CDR3 sequence (DNA): TGTGCCAGTAGTATAGCGGGAGGAAACAATGAGCAGTTCTTC. The whole variable domain, remainder taken from reference TRBV19 and TRBJ2-1, is DGGITQSPKYLFRKEGQNVTLSCEQNLNHDAMYWYRQDPGQGLRLIYYSQIVNDFQKGDIAEGYSVSREKKESFPLTVTSAQKNPTAFYLCASSIAGGNNEQFFGPGTRLTVL.

The V gene is TRBV14, the J gene TRBJ1-5; 7 positions match TRBD1. The CDR3 has 14 residues. Trimming took 4 bases from V and 5 from J; bases not matched to a gene: 5. Germline CDR1 is SGHDN and CDR2 is FVKESK. CDR3 residues: CASSPTGYDQPQHF. The CDR3 DNA sequence: TGTGCCAGCAGCCCGACAGGGTATGATCAGCCCCAGCATTTT.

The chain couples TRBV27 to TRBJ2-1; D could derive from TRBD1 or TRBD2 (5 bases each). The CDR3 spans 12 residues. CDR1 is MNHEY, CDR2 SMNVEV, per germline (reference sequence). Trimming stripped 3 bases from V and 11 bases from J, with 11 bases between. The CDR3 DNA is TGTGCCAGCAGTTTCGGGGACGGGAAGCAGTTCTTC. Its translation is CASSFGDGKQFF.

This rearrangement joins TRBV30 to TRBJ2-7, with 8 bases matching TRBD1. The CDR3 sequence is 13 residues long. The germline gives CDR1 GTSNPN, CDR2 SVGIG (reference sequence). V lost 3 bases, J lost 1 base, and 2 bases stayed unmatched. The CDR3 here is CAWSQGASYEQYF. The CDR3 nucleotides read TGTGCCTGGAGCCAGGGGGCTTCCTACGAGCAGTACTTC.

The chain couples TRBV30 to TRBJ1-5, with 7 bases that match TRBD1. The germline V gene has CDR1 GTSNPN and CDR2 SVGIG (reference sequence). The CDR3 covers 15 residues. Unmatched junction bases numbered 9, after V lost 5 bases and J lost 2 bases. CDR3 bases: TGTGCCTGGGGATCACAGGGGTATGGCAATCAGCCCCAGCATTTT. As protein: CAWGSQGYGNQPQHF.

The chain recombines TRBV3-1 (or the pseudogene TRBV3-2) with TRBJ1-2, with 7 bases that match TRBD1. J was trimmed by 1 base and V by 5 bases; bases with no gene match: 4. The CDR3 runs to 14 residues. The germline CDR1 and CDR2 sequences are LGHDT and YNNKEL (reference sequence). DNA of the CDR3: TGTGCCAGCAGCAACAGGGGTGGTAACTATGGCTACACCTTC. It is translated as CASSNRGGNYGYTF.

The rearrangement joins TRBV19 to TRBJ2-3; TRBD2 matches 10 bases. The germline CDR1 and CDR2 sequences are LNHDA and SQIVND (reference sequence). Trimming took 5 bases from V and 4 from J; bases not matched to a gene: 6. The CDR3 covers 15 residues. The CDR3 spells CASSPRTSGPDTQYF. CDR3 bases: TGTGCCAGTAGTCCCCGGACTAGCGGTCCAGATACGCAGTATTTT.

J is TRBJ2-3 and V is TRBV3-1 (or the pseudogene TRBV3-2), with D unresolved. Germline loops: CDR1 LGHDT, CDR2 YNNKEL (reference sequence). Trimming removed 0 bases from V and 1 base from J, with 8 bases in between. The CDR3 is 15 residues long. The CDR3 sequence: CASSQDFPGTDTQYF. For the CDR3, the DNA is TGTGCCAGCAGCCAAGATTTCCCAGGCACAGATACGCAGTATTTT.